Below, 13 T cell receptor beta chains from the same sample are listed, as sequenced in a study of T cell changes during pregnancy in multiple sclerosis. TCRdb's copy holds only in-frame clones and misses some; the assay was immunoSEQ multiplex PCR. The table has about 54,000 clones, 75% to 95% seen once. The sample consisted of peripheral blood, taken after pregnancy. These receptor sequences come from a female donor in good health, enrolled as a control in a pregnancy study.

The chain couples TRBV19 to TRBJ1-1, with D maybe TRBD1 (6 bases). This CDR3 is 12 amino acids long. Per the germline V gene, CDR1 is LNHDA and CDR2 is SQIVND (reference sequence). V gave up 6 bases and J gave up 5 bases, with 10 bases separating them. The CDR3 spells CASRLGGTEAFF. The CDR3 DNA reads TGTGCCAGTAGACTAGGGGGTACTGAAGCTTTCTTT.

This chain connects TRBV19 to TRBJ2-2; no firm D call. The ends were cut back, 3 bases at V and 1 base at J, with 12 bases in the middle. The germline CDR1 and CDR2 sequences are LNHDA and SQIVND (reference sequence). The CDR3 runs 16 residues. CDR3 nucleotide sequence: TGTGCCAGTAGTATTATTAATTCCTTGAACACCGGGGAGCTGTTTTTT. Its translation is CASSIINSLNTGELFF.

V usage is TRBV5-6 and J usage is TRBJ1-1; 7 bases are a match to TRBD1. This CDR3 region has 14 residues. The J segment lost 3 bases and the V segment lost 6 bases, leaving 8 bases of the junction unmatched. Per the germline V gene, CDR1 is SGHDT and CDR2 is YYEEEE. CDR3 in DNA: TGTGCCAGCATCGCCCCGGGACAGTACACTGAAGCTTTCTTT. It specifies CASIAPGQYTEAFF.

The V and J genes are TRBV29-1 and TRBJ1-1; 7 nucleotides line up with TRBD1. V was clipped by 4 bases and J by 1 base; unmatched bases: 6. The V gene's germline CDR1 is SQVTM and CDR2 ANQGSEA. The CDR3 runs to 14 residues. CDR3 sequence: CSVVRTGWNTEAFF. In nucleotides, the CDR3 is TGCAGCGTTGTCAGGACAGGCTGGAACACTGAAGCTTTCTTT.

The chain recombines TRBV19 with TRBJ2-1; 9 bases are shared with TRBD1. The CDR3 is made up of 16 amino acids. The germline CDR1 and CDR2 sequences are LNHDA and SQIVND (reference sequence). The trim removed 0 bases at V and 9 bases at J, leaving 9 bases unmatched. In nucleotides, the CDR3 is TGTGCCAGTAGTATAGAAGGACAGGGGAGGTTAGGTGAGCAGTTCTTC. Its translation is CASSIEGQGRLGEQFF.

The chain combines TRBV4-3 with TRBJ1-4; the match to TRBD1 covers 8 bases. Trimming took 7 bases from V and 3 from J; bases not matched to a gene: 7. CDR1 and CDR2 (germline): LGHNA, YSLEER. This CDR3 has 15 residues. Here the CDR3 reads CASTSRGQANEKLFF. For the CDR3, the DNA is TGCGCCAGCACTTCCCGGGGACAGGCTAATGAAAAACTGTTTTTT.

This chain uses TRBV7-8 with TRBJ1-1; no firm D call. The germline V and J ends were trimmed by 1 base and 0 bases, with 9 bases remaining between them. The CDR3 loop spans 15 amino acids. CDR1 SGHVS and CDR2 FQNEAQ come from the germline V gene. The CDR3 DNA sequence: TGTGCCAGCAGCTTAGGAACAGTGTTGAACACTGAAGCTTTCTTT. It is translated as CASSLGTVLNTEAFF.

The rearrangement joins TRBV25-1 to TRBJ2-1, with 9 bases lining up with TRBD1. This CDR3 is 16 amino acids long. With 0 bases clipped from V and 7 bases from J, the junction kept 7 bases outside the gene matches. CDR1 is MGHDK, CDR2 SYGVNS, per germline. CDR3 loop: CASSEYGTGKLNEQFF. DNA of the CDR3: TGTGCCAGCAGTGAATACGGGACAGGGAAATTGAATGAGCAGTTCTTC.

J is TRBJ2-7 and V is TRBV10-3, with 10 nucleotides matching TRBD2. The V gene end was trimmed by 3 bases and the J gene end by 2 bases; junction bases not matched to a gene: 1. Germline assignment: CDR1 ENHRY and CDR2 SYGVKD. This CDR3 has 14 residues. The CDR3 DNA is TGTGCCATCAGTGATCTAGCGGGGGCCTACGAGCAGTACTTC. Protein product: CAISDLAGAYEQYF.

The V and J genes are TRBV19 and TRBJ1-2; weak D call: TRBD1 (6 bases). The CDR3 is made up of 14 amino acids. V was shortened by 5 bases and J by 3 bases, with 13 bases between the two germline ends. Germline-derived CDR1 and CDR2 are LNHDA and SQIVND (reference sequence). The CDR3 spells CASSSTNRDYGYTF. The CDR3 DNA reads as TGTGCCAGTAGTTCTACGAACAGGGACTATGGCTACACCTTC.

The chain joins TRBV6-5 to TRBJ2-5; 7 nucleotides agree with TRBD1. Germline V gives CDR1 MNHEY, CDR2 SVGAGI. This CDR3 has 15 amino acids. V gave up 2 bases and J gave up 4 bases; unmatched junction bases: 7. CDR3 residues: CASSYETGSRETQYF. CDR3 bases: TGTGCCAGCAGTTACGAGACAGGGTCGCGAGAGACCCAGTACTTC.

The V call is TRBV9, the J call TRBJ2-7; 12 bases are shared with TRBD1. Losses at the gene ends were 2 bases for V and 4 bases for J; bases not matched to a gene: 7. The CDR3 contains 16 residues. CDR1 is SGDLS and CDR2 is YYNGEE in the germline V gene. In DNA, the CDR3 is TGTGCCAGCAGCGTGTCTTGGGACAGGGGGCGATACGAGCAGTACTTC. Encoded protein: CASSVSWDRGRYEQYF.

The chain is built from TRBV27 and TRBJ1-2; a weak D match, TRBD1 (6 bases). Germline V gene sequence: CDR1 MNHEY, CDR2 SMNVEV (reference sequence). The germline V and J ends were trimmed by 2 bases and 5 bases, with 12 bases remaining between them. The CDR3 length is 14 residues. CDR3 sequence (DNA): TGTGCCAGCAGTTTACGTCGGACAGCATATGGCTACACCTTC. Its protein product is CASSLRRTAYGYTF.